Listed here are 24 T cell receptor beta chains from one sample, sequenced in a study of T cell responses to AZD1222 COVID-19 vaccine. Repertoires were generated with immunoSEQ multiplex PCR, while TCRdb's copy carries only in-frame clones and drops some. This table has 95,000 to 130,000 clones, around 94% appearing once. Specimen: peripheral blood, collected 28 days after the second AZD1222 dose. These receptors were taken from an adult who received the AZD1222 COVID-19 vaccine.

The chain combines TRBV6-4 with TRBJ2-3; TRBD2 aligns across 7 bases. The CDR3 totals 15 residues. The V segment lost 4 bases and the J segment 2 bases; nucleotides outside the gene matches: 6. From germline, CDR1 is MRHNA and CDR2 SNTAGT. CDR3 bases: TGTGCCAGCAGTGTCTTGGCGGGAGACACAGATACGCAGTATTTT. Its translation: CASSVLAGDTDTQYF.

The V call is TRBV10-2, the J call TRBJ1-6; D is unclear. This CDR3 is 15 amino acids long. V shed 7 bases and J shed 10 bases, with 20 bases lying between them. The germline gives CDR1 WSHSY, CDR2 SAAADI. Written as DNA, the CDR3 is TGCGCCAGCACCCTATGGGGTAGAGAAGGATCACCCCTCCACTTT. Protein sequence: CASTLWGREGSPLHF.

The chain employs TRBV28 and TRBJ1-2; possibly TRBD1 for D (5 bases). The CDR3 is 13 amino acids. V lost 6 bases and J lost 10, with 18 bases in between. CDR1 is MDHEN, CDR2 SYDVKM, per germline. The chain's CDR3 is CASSPTVYRTYTF. For the CDR3, the DNA is TGTGCCAGCAGCCCAACCGTCTACAGGACCTACACCTTC.

This clone was found once. The V call is TRBV7-3, the J call TRBJ1-1, with TRBD1 identical over 8 bases. Trimming removed 4 bases from V and 0 bases from J; junction bases left unmatched: 10. Per the germline V gene, CDR1 is SGHTA and CDR2 is FQGTGA. This CDR3 has 17 amino acids. This CDR3 is CASSSTTGVPLNTEAFF. The CDR3 region has the DNA TGTGCCAGCAGCTCCACGACAGGGGTCCCTTTGAACACTGAAGCTTTCTTT.

The V gene is TRBV3-1 (or the pseudogene TRBV3-2), the J gene TRBJ1-6, with TRBD1 identical over 9 bases. Germline V gene data show CDR1 as LGHDT and CDR2 as YNNKEL (reference sequence). The CDR3 runs 15 residues. Unmatched junction bases numbered 6, after V lost 5 bases and J lost 7 bases. The CDR3 DNA is TGTGCCAGCAGCAGGCTACAGGGGGCGAATTCACCCCTCCACTTT. Its translation: CASSRLQGANSPLHF.

This chain joins TRBV30 and TRBJ2-7, with TRBD2 identical over 11 bases. Unmatched junction bases numbered 4, after V lost 2 bases and J lost 4 bases. Per the germline V gene, CDR1 is GTSNPN and CDR2 is SVGIG (reference sequence). CDR3 size: 14 residues. In nucleotides, the CDR3 is TGTGCCTGGAGTCCGCCTAGCGGGAGGTACGAGCAGTACTTC. It translates to CAWSPPSGRYEQYF.

The chain carries TRBV10-3 and TRBJ2-3; a possible D gene is TRBD2 (6 bases). This CDR3 comprises 15 residues. The germline gives CDR1 ENHRY, CDR2 SYGVKD. V gave up 6 bases and J gave up 5 bases, with 18 bases separating them. CDR3 protein: CAISLRDSSKDTQYF. In nucleotides, the CDR3 is TGTGCCATCAGCCTCCGGGACTCTAGTAAAGATACGCAGTATTTT.

In this sample, this clone turned up once. The V gene is TRBV11-2, the J gene TRBJ2-7; weak D call: TRBD2 (6 bases). This CDR3 comprises 14 residues. Germline CDR1 reads SGHAT; CDR2 reads FQNNGV. V was cut by 5 bases and J by 4 bases, with 15 bases left in between. The CDR3 is CASSPLAGTYEQYF. CDR3 nucleotides: TGTGCCAGCAGCCCCCTTGCAGGGACTTACGAGCAGTACTTC.

Here the CDR3 DNA reads TGTGCCAGCAGCCACCTCCCGGGACTAGCGGATAGAGAGACCCAGTACTTC. This encodes CASSHLPGLADRETQYF. The chain uses TRBV3-1 (or the pseudogene TRBV3-2) and TRBJ2-5; 11 nucleotides line up with TRBD2. In germline, CDR1 is LGHDT, CDR2 YNNKEL (reference sequence). The CDR3 contains 17 residues. Trimming removed 3 bases from V and 4 bases from J; junction bases left unmatched: 10.

The gene calls are TRBV29-1 and TRBJ2-7; 9 bases line up with TRBD1. CDR1 and CDR2 from the germline V gene are SQVTM and ANQGSEA. The CDR3 runs 13 residues. Germline trimming cut 5 bases from V and 2 bases from J; bases unmatched to any gene: 4. In nucleotides, the CDR3 is TGCAGCGTTAGGACAGGGGATACCTACGAGCAGTACTTC. Its protein product is CSVRTGDTYEQYF.

The table lists this clone with a count of one. Different DNA sequences within this sample yield the same CDR3. The V and J genes are TRBV5-1 and TRBJ2-2, with D unclear. Trimming took 0 bases from V and 0 from J, leaving 6 bases between them. This CDR3 region has 15 residues. The germline gives CDR1 SGHRS, CDR2 YFSETQ. This chain's CDR3 is CASSLAGANTGELFF. For the CDR3, the DNA is TGCGCCAGCAGCTTGGCGGGCGCGAACACCGGGGAGCTGTTTTTT.

CDR3 amino acids: CASSLFMIADRNNEQFF. CDR3 bases: TGTGCCAGCAGCTTGTTTATGATAGCGGACCGGAACAATGAGCAGTTCTTC. V gene TRBV5-8 combines with J gene TRBJ2-1; tentative D call: TRBD2 (6 bases). CDR1 SGHTS and CDR2 YDEGEE come from the germline V gene. The V and J ends lost 1 base and 5 bases respectively, with 19 bases between them. The CDR3 totals 17 residues.

This clone was seen just once. This chain connects TRBV29-1 to TRBJ2-3, with 7 bases matching TRBD1. The CDR3 contains 13 residues. With V trimmed by 7 bases and J by 4 bases, 8 bases remained unmatched. CDR1 SQVTM and CDR2 ANQGSEA come from the germline V gene. CDR3 sequence (DNA): TGCAGCGGAGGTCCCGACAGGGCAGATACGCAGTATTTT. Protein product: CSGGPDRADTQYF.

A remark on this clone: An end of the junction differs from the germline gene, which may be a read error. The chain links TRBV27 to TRBJ2-7, with 13 positions matching TRBD2. This CDR3 comprises 16 residues. The germline V gene encodes CDR1 MNHEY and CDR2 SMNVEV (reference sequence). The CDR3 loop reads CASRPGLAGVSFEQYF. In nucleotides, the CDR3 is TGTGCCAGCAGACCTGGACTAGCGGGAGTCTCCTTCGAGCAGTACTTC.

The rearrangement links TRBV2 to TRBJ2-7; TRBD1 matches 8 bases. Trimming at V came to 7 bases and at J to 2 bases, leaving 7 bases not matched to a gene. Germline V lookup: CDR1 SNHLY, CDR2 FYNNEI. This CDR3 has 14 amino acids. The CDR3: CASKKDRVTYEQYF. DNA for the CDR3: TGTGCCAGCAAAAAGGACAGGGTCACCTACGAGCAGTACTTC.

CDR3 amino acids: CASSPQLGTDTQYF. CDR3 sequence (DNA): TGTGCCAGCAGCCCTCAGCTAGGCACAGATACGCAGTATTTT. The chain links TRBV9 to TRBJ2-3; D unresolved. This CDR3 has 14 residues. V dropped 4 bases and J dropped 1 base, with 10 bases sitting between them. The germline CDR1 and CDR2 sequences are SGDLS and YYNGEE.

The DNA of the CDR3 is TGTGCCAGCAGCTTACGGGTCGGGGCGGGGGTTCAAGAGACCCAGTACTTC. This codes for CASSLRVGAGVQETQYF. This chain joins TRBV7-2 and TRBJ2-5; TRBD2 agrees at 7 bases. V trimming: 2 bases; J trimming: 2 bases; junction bases outside the gene matches: 11. The CDR3 sequence is 17 residues long. Germline assignment: CDR1 SGHTA and CDR2 FQGNSA. The full variable domain, with the rest looked up from reference TRBV7-2 and TRBJ2-5, is GAGVSQSPSNKVTEKGKDVELRCDPISGHTALYWYRQSLGQGLEFLIYFQGNSAPDKSGLPSDRFSAERTGGSVSTLTIQRTQQEDSAVYLCASSLRVGAGVQETQYFGPGTRLLVL.

The chain has TRBV29-1 and TRBJ2-7; weak D call: TRBD2 (6 bases). This CDR3 contains 12 residues. CDR1 and CDR2 from the germline V gene are SQVTM and ANQGSEA. V shed 7 bases and J shed 3 bases, with 13 bases lying between them. The DNA for the CDR3 is TGCAGCGCCACGTTGGACTACTACGAGCAGTACTTC. It translates to CSATLDYYEQYF.

The DNA for the CDR3 is TGTGCCAGCAGCGTAGATGCGGGAGGCTACAATGAGCAGTTCTTC. Its translation is CASSVDAGGYNEQFF. The genes are TRBV9 and TRBJ2-1, with TRBD2 identical over 8 bases. The V gene end was trimmed by 0 bases and the J gene end by 3 bases; junction bases not matched to a gene: 2. The CDR3 is made up of 15 amino acids. Germline CDR1 reads SGDLS; CDR2 reads YYNGEE. Complete variable domain (other parts from reference TRBV9 and TRBJ2-1): DSGVTQTPKHLITATGQRVTLRCSPRSGDLSVYWYQQSLDQGLQFLIQYYNGEERAKGNILERFSAQQFPDLHSELNLSSLELGDSALYFCASSVDAGGYNEQFFGPGTRLTVL.

This chain joins TRBV19 and TRBJ1-1; D call uncertain. The ends were cut back, 6 bases at V and 0 bases at J, with 8 bases in the middle. CDR3 size: 13 residues. The germline gives CDR1 LNHDA, CDR2 SQIVND (reference sequence). In DNA, the CDR3 is TGTGCCAGTAGAAGCGTCATGAACACTGAAGCTTTCTTT. Encoded protein: CASRSVMNTEAFF.

This clone has more than one count but fewer than ten. The chain joins TRBV4-1 to TRBJ2-7; TRBD1 matches at 8 bases. V dropped 0 bases and J dropped 2; count of bases not matched to a gene: 0. This CDR3 has 14 residues. Germline V gene sequence: CDR1 MGHRA, CDR2 YSYEKL. CDR3 sequence (DNA): TGCGCCAGCAGCCAAGAGGGACAGGCCTACGAGCAGTACTTC. Encoded protein: CASSQEGQAYEQYF.

This sequence joins TRBV6-5 and TRBJ1-6; TRBD1 matches at 7 bases. Trimming took 6 bases from V and 6 from J; bases not matched to a gene: 5. Germline V gene lookup returns CDR1 MNHEY and CDR2 SVGAGI. The CDR3 is 14 residues long. CDR3 loop: CASREGAPNSPLHF. The CDR3, as DNA: TGTGCCAGCAGAGAGGGGGCGCCTAATTCACCCCTCCACTTT.

This sequence joins TRBV2 and TRBJ1-5; D ambiguous. The CDR3 runs to 13 residues. From germline, CDR1 is SNHLY and CDR2 FYNNEI. V was clipped by 7 bases and J by 6 bases, with 13 bases between them. The CDR3 is CASTREDLQPQHF. The CDR3 bases are TGTGCCAGCACGCGGGAAGATCTTCAGCCCCAGCATTTT.

This sequence joins TRBV18 and TRBJ1-1, with 9 positions matching TRBD1. CDR3 length: 13 residues. Unmatched junction bases numbered 9, after V lost 5 bases and J lost 11 bases. From germline, CDR1 is KGHSH and CDR2 LQKENI. In nucleotides, the CDR3 is TGTGCCAGCTCAGAGGACAGGGGAGGAGGGGCTTTCTTT. Residues: CASSEDRGGGAFF.